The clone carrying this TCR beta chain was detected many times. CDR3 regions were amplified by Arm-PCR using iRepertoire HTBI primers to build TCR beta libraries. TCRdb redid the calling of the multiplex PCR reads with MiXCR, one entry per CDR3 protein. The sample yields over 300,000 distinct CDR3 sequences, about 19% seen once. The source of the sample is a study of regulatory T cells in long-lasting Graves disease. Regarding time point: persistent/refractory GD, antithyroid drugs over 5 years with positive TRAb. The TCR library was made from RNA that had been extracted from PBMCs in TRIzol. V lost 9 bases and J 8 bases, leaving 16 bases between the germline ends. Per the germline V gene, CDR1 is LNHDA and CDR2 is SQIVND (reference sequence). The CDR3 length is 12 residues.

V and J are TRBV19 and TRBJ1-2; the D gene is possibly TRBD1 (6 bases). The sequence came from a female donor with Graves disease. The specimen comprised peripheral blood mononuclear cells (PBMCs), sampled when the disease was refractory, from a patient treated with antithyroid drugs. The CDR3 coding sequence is TGTGCCAGCAGCCAAGGGACACTCGGCTACACCTTC. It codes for CASSQGTLGYTF.